This T cell receptor (beta chain) was found in a study of CD8+CD57+ T cells in acquired aplastic anemia. Study information: DNA per sorted CD4+ or CD8+ sample ranged roughly 0.17 to 27.4 ug, averaging approximately 3.3 ug.

Researchers used genomic DNA as the template to profile TCR beta VDJ and CDR3. TCRdb redid the calling of the reads with MiXCR, one entry per CDR3 protein. The sample yields 260,000 or so distinct CDR3 sequences, about 44% seen once. The authors sequenced patients whose flow cytometry had shown CD8+CD57+ cell expansion. This CDR3 is built from 14 residues. V was trimmed by 3 bases and J by 3 bases, leaving 11 bases between them. CDR1 is LNHNV, CDR2 YYDKDF, per germline (reference sequence). Sequencing used sorted CD4+, CD8+, or CD8+CD57+ T cells (not recorded which) from PBMCs. The chain links TRBV15 to TRBJ1-2, with D possibly TRBD1 on 5 matching bases. The receptor was derived from a human donor with aplastic anemia. The CDR3 region has the DNA TGTGCCACCAGCAGCCGAACAGGAGACTATGGCTACACCTTC. This codes for CATSSRTGDYGYTF.